The present T cell receptor (beta chain) was sequenced within a study of T-cell reconstitution after alpha-beta-depleted transplantation in children. The study, taken as a whole, reports: Reports say that about two months after transplant, the alpha-beta T cells came out of several hundred graft clones that had expanded.

Unique molecular identifiers featured in how the TCRbeta library was prepared. TCRdb re-derived calls from the PCR reads in MiXCR, one entry per CDR3 protein. The sample holds fewer than 35,000 distinct CDR3 sequences, around 6% seen once. This clonotype came up many times. Its antigen remains unidentified. The germline CDR1 and CDR2 sequences are MDHEN and SYDVKM. This CDR3 is 17 amino acids long. Trimming removed 7 bases from V and 0 bases from J, with 21 bases in between. The rearrangement uses TRBV28 and TRBJ1-2, with D possibly matching TRBD1 (5 bases). The TCR sequence derives from a child in the first two years of life who had a stem cell transplant for acute myeloid leukemia, so the T cells may come from the graft donor. The sequenced sample was peripheral blood, obtained 60 days after TCRalphabeta/CD19-depleted stem cell transplant. Written as DNA, the CDR3 is TGTGCCAGCATTTCCATTTGGACCGCGGGGGCTAACTATGGCTACACCTTC. Its protein is CASISIWTAGANYGYTF.